Each of the 22 T cell receptor beta chains below was sequenced from the same sample in a study of cytotoxic CD8 clonotypes in ibrutinib-treated CLL (dated by TCRdb to the early 2020s). Taken with the paper, the label for time point translates to: 20 to 25 months on ibrutinib. The library came from the immunoSEQ multiplex PCR assay. Drawn from immuneACCESS, this table holds only the in-frame rearrangements with V and J called that TCRdb kept. Clones are partly lost; checked studies trace under half to an unresolved V gene and leave the rest unexplained. In all, the sample holds about 160,000 clones, and roughly four fifths of those were seen once. 4.6% of the sample lies in the top ten. The sample here was PBMCs, taken after 24 months of ibrutinib treatment. The receptors were sampled from a human donor with chronic lymphocytic leukemia.

This chain links TRBV11-2 with TRBJ1-3; D is perhaps TRBD1 (6 bases). Germline lookup yields CDR1 SGHAT and CDR2 FQNNGV. The CDR3 has 17 residues. V was shortened by 2 bases and J by 1 base, with 15 bases between the two germline ends. Written as DNA, the CDR3 is TGTGCCAGCAGCTTATATTCGACAGGACGATCTGGAAACACCATATATTTT. Protein: CASSLYSTGRSGNTIYF. Using reference TRBV11-2 and TRBJ1-3 for the parts outside the CDR3, the full variable domain is EAGVAQSPRYKIIEKRQSVAFWCNPISGHATLYWYQQILGQGPKLLIQFQNNGVVDDSQLPKDRFSAERLKGVDSTLKIQPAKLEDSAVYLCASSLYSTGRSGNTIYFGEGSWLTVV.

The chain is built from TRBV29-1 and TRBJ1-4; TRBD1 matches at 8 bases. V trimming: 7 bases; J trimming: 3 bases; junction bases outside the gene matches: 4. Germline V gene data show CDR1 as SQVTM and CDR2 as ANQGSEA. CDR3 length equals 13 residues. This CDR3 is CSGTGNANEKLFF. The CDR3 DNA is TGCAGCGGGACAGGGAACGCTAATGAAAAACTGTTTTTT.

The chain recombines TRBV25-1 with TRBJ1-4; tentatively, D is TRBD1 (5 bases). Germline CDR1 reads MGHDK; CDR2 reads SYGVNS. This CDR3 region has 15 residues. V dropped 2 bases and J dropped 3 bases, with 10 bases sitting between them. The CDR3 DNA reads as TGTGCCAGCAGTGAACCCGGGGGAGCTAATGAAAAACTGTTTTTT. It yields the protein CASSEPGGANEKLFF.

V usage is TRBV9 and J usage is TRBJ1-2; TRBD1 matches 10 bases. In germline, CDR1 is SGDLS, CDR2 YYNGEE. The V segment lost 3 bases and the J segment 7 bases; nucleotides outside the gene matches: 9. CDR3 length: 15 residues. DNA of the CDR3: TGTGCCAGCAGCGGGTGGGACAGGGGATCGAGTGGCTACACCTTC. Residues: CASSGWDRGSSGYTF. Full variable domain (remainder filled in from reference TRBV9 and TRBJ1-2): DSGVTQTPKHLITATGQRVTLRCSPRSGDLSVYWYQQSLDQGLQFLIQYYNGEERAKGNILERFSAQQFPDLHSELNLSSLELGDSALYFCASSGWDRGSSGYTFGSGTRLTVV.

This rearrangement joins TRBV7-2 to TRBJ2-3; 9 nucleotides line up with TRBD2. Germline V gene sequence: CDR1 SGHTA, CDR2 FQGNSA. Trimming took 0 bases from V and 4 from J; bases not matched to a gene: 5. The length of the CDR3 is 16 residues. In nucleotides, the CDR3 is TGTGCCAGCAGCTTAGCGGGGCTAGCGGGATCAGATACGCAGTATTTT. This gives the protein CASSLAGLAGSDTQYF.

This clone was found once. This chain connects TRBV7-3 to TRBJ2-7, with 7 bases matching TRBD1. Trimming cost V 5 bases and J 1 base; bases outside gene matches: 5. Looked up from germline, CDR1 is SGHTA and CDR2 is FQGTGA. The CDR3 runs to 14 residues. The DNA of the CDR3 is TGTGCCAGCAGCCTAGGACAGGCGTCCTACGAGCAGTACTTC. This sequence encodes CASSLGQASYEQYF.

This chain uses TRBV4-3 with TRBJ2-1, with 8 bases aligning to TRBD2. The length of the CDR3 is 19 residues. The germline gives CDR1 LGHNA, CDR2 YSLEER. V shed 2 bases, J shed 2 bases, and the junction held 14 bases outside the gene matches. The CDR3 DNA reads as TGCGCCAGCAGCCAAATTTTAGCGGGACTTGTCGGGCCCTACAATGAGCAGTTCTTC. This encodes CASSQILAGLVGPYNEQFF.

V and J are TRBV30 and TRBJ2-1; D gene unclear. The ends were cut back, 0 bases at V and 10 bases at J, with 4 bases in the middle. This CDR3 has 10 amino acids. CDR1 and CDR2 (germline): GTSNPN, SVGIG (reference sequence). This CDR3 reads CAWSVVEQFF. The CDR3 region has the DNA TGTGCCTGGAGTGTCGTGGAGCAGTTCTTC.

The chain is built from TRBV9 and TRBJ1-1, with D unclear. CDR1 and CDR2 from the germline V gene are SGDLS and YYNGEE. The CDR3 covers 13 residues. V was shortened by 7 bases and J by 5 bases, with 15 bases between the two germline ends. CDR3 in amino acids: CASGRVFGTEAFF. The DNA for the CDR3 is TGTGCCAGCGGGAGGGTCTTCGGGACTGAAGCTTTCTTT.

The V and J genes are TRBV11-2 and TRBJ1-4; 8 bases line up with TRBD1. V lost 1 base and J lost 6; bases outside the gene matches: 7. CDR3 length equals 16 residues. Germline-derived CDR1 and CDR2 are SGHAT and FQNNGV. CDR3 sequence reads: CASSLVAGTGYEKLFF. CDR3 DNA: TGTGCCAGCAGCTTAGTCGCCGGGACAGGTTATGAAAAACTGTTTTTT.

The chain combines TRBV2 with TRBJ2-5; 8 nucleotides line up with TRBD1. The better agreement between TRBJ2-7 and the DNA end casts doubt on the J call. Germline V gives CDR1 SNHLY, CDR2 FYNNEI. This CDR3 contains 17 residues. For the CDR3, the DNA is TGTGCCAGCAGGCCGCATTTCCAGGGGGCTGTTTTCGACGAGCAGTACTTC. Its protein product is CASRPHFQGAVFDEQYF.

The J gene is TRBJ1-4, the V gene TRBV28; the D gene is possibly TRBD1 (6 bases). The CDR3 is made up of 15 amino acids. CDR1 is MDHEN, CDR2 SYDVKM, per germline. The ends were cut back, 7 bases at V and 4 bases at J, with 16 bases in the middle. CDR3 sequence (DNA): TGTGCCAGCAAACCTCCGGGACAATTTAATGAAAAACTGTTTTTT. This encodes CASKPPGQFNEKLFF. Full variable domain (missing parts from reference TRBV28 and TRBJ1-4): DVKVTQSSRYLVKRTGEKVFLECVQDMDHENMFWYRQDPGLGLRLIYFSYDVKMKEKGDIPEGYSVSREKKERFSLILESASTNQTSMYLCASKPPGQFNEKLFFGSGTQLSVL.

The rearrangement links TRBV18 to TRBJ1-2; D remains unclear. The CDR3 length is 13 residues. CDR1 and CDR2 from the germline V gene are KGHSH and LQKENI. Trimming took off 2 bases at V and 3 bases at J, with 7 bases between the two ends. The CDR3 bases are TGTGCCAGCTCACCATTCGCTGACTATGGCTACACCTTC. Its translation is CASSPFADYGYTF. The full variable domain, its missing parts supplied by reference TRBV18 and TRBJ1-2, is NAGVMQNPRHLVRRRGQEARLRCSPMKGHSHVYWYRQLPEEGLKFMVYLQKENIIDESGMPKERFSAEFPKEGPSILRIQQVVRGDSAAYFCASSPFADYGYTFGSGTRLTVV.

The chain couples TRBV6-1 to TRBJ1-1; D not certain. Germline assignment: CDR1 MNHNS and CDR2 SASEGT. The CDR3 has 13 residues. V shed 3 bases and J shed 2 bases, with 7 bases lying between them. The CDR3 coding sequence is TGTGCCAGCAGTGACAGCTACAACACTGAAGCTTTCTTT. It encodes CASSDSYNTEAFF.

In this sample, this clone turned up a few times. Mismatch with germline at one junction end may stem from a read error. The chain carries TRBV7-2 and TRBJ1-1; tentative D call: TRBD1 (5 bases). Germline CDR1 and CDR2: SGHTA and FQGNSA. The CDR3 sequence is 13 residues long. The CDR3 here is CASSLVQDTGAFF. CDR3 coding DNA: TGTGCCAGCAGCTTAGTCCAGGACACTGGAGCTTTCTTT.

The chain employs TRBV5-1 and TRBJ2-2; D perhaps matches TRBD1 (6 bases). Per the germline V gene, CDR1 is SGHRS and CDR2 is YFSETQ. Trimming shortened V by 1 base and J by 1 base, and 11 bases separated the two germline ends. The CDR3 is 16 amino acids. CDR3 sequence reads: CASSLRAQGNTGELFF. CDR3 sequence (DNA): TGCGCCAGCAGCTTGCGGGCACAGGGGAACACCGGGGAGCTGTTTTTT.

The gene calls are TRBV5-5 and TRBJ1-6; no firm D call. V dropped 5 bases and J dropped 0 bases, with 15 bases sitting between them. Germline values: CDR1 SGHKS, CDR2 YYEKEE (reference sequence). This CDR3 comprises 17 residues. The CDR3 coding sequence is TGTGCCAGCAGACGCCCGGACGGGTCCTCCTATAATTCACCCCTCCACTTT. It specifies CASRRPDGSSYNSPLHF. Drawing the rest from reference TRBV5-5 and TRBJ1-6, the complete variable domain is DAGVTQSPTHLIKTRGQQVTLRCSPISGHKSVSWYQQVLGQGPQFIFQYYEKEERGRGNFPDRFSARQFPNYSSELNVNALLLGDSALYLCASRRPDGSSYNSPLHFGNGTRLTVT.

The gene calls are TRBV12-5 and TRBJ2-3; 9 positions agree with TRBD2. The CDR3 has 15 amino acids. V shed 5 bases, J shed 4 bases, and the junction held 7 bases outside the gene matches. Germline V lookup: CDR1 LGHNT, CDR2 FRNRAP. The CDR3 DNA follows: TGTGCTAGTGGTCCAATAGCGGGGGCGTCAGATACGCAGTATTTT. This sequence encodes CASGPIAGASDTQYF.

The chain recombines TRBV4-3 with TRBJ2-6; 7 bases line up with TRBD1. The germline V gene has CDR1 LGHNA and CDR2 YSLEER. Trimming cost V 1 base and J 2 bases; bases outside gene matches: 5. The CDR3 sequence is 17 residues long. CDR3 sequence reads: CASSQGQGRPGANVLTF. Here the CDR3 DNA reads TGCGCCAGCAGCCAAGGACAGGGCAGGCCTGGGGCCAACGTCCTGACTTTC.

The sample holds one count of this clone. The junction differs from germline at one of its ends, possibly a read error. The V and J genes are TRBV28 and TRBJ1-1; 8 bases map to TRBD1. CDR3 length: 15 amino acids. CDR1 is MDHEN and CDR2 is SYDVKM in the germline V gene. This chain's CDR3 is CTSSLPASGGAIAFF. In nucleotides, the CDR3 is TGTACCAGCAGTTTACCCGCCTCAGGGGGCGCGATAGCTTTCTTT.

The chain combines TRBV21-1 with TRBJ2-2; TRBD2 is the table's D call, not checked against the DNA. TRBV21-1 is classified as a pseudogene. The CDR3 totals 19 residues. The CDR3 bases are TGTGCCAGCAGTAAAACCGGGACTAGCGGGAGTCGGTTCGCCGGGGAGCTGTTTTTT. This encodes CASSKTGTSGSRFAGELFF.

The rearrangement uses TRBV2 and TRBJ2-5, with D perhaps TRBD2 (6 bases). CDR1 is SNHLY, CDR2 FYNNEI, per germline. V lost 7 bases to trimming and J lost 5 bases, with 20 bases between them. The CDR3 consists of 15 residues. DNA for the CDR3: TGTGCCAGCATATGGCAGGGAGGCCGTTCGGAGACCCAGTACTTC. Translating gives CASIWQGGRSETQYF.